One sample yielded the 30 T cell receptor beta chains listed below, sequenced in a study of blood T cell repertoires in COVID-19 (dated by TCRdb to 2018 to 2020). The library relied on the immunoSEQ multiplex PCR assay. The immuneACCESS repertoire file appears here via TCRdb, limited to in-frame rearrangements. These files lack a portion of the clones; in checked studies, under half of the deficit traces to unresolved V genes, and the cause of the others is not known. The sample has around 150,000 clones on record, approximately 90% of them singletons. The top ten hold approximately 2.5% of the sample. The sample comprised peripheral blood. These receptors were taken from a human donor with COVID-19, enrolled during active disease. The donor label of this sample is uncertain.

The DNA for the CDR3 is TGTGCCACCAGTGATGCCTCGGGGGGGCCTATGAATGAGCAGTTCTTC. Protein: CATSDASGGPMNEQFF. The V and J genes are TRBV24-1 and TRBJ2-1; 8 nucleotides line up with TRBD2. Germline V gene data show CDR1 as KGHDR and CDR2 as SFDVKD. This CDR3 has 16 residues. With 3 bases clipped from V and 7 bases from J, the junction kept 10 bases outside the gene matches.

The rearrangement joins TRBV5-3 to TRBJ2-1, with a weak D call TRBD2 (6 bases). TRBV5-3 is known as an ORF, though its function is uncertain. The CDR3 consists of 14 residues. V was pared by 1 base and J by 8 bases, with 13 bases between. For the CDR3, the DNA is TGTGCCAGAAGCTTGTTTGCGGGAAGGCATGAGCAGTTCTTC. Protein sequence: CARSLFAGRHEQFF.

This clone was recorded once. The chain employs TRBV6-1 and TRBJ2-7; D unclear. The CDR3 length is 12 residues. V dropped 1 base and J dropped 4 bases, with 5 bases sitting between them. Germline values: CDR1 MNHNS, CDR2 SASEGT. CDR3 amino acids: CASSEGSYEQYF. In nucleotides, the CDR3 is TGTGCCAGCAGTGAAGGTAGTTACGAGCAGTACTTC.

The chain joins TRBV3-1 (or the pseudogene TRBV3-2) to TRBJ2-1, with 8 bases fitting TRBD2. With V trimmed by 2 bases and J by 6 bases, 3 bases remained unmatched. CDR1 and CDR2 from the germline V gene are LGHDT and YNNKEL (reference sequence). The CDR3 runs to 14 residues. As DNA, the CDR3 is TGTGCCAGCAGCCAACGGGGGGGGATCAATGAGCAGTTCTTC. Amino acid sequence: CASSQRGGINEQFF.

The rearrangement links TRBV20-1 to TRBJ2-1, with D unresolved. This CDR3 contains 14 residues. V was trimmed by 3 bases and J by 3 bases, leaving 12 bases between them. CDR1 and CDR2 (germline): DFQATT, SNEGSKA (reference sequence). The CDR3 region has the DNA TGCAGTGCTAGTGGCGAGCTCGGCTACAATGAGCAGTTCTTC. This codes for CSASGELGYNEQFF.

This chain uses TRBV9 with TRBJ2-1, with TRBD2 matching 8 bases. Germline CDR1 reads SGDLS; CDR2 reads YYNGEE. The CDR3 contains 15 residues. With V trimmed by 4 bases and J by 5 bases, 8 bases remained unmatched. In DNA form, the CDR3 reads TGTGCCAGCAGCACCTCTAGCGGGCTAAACAATGAGCAGTTCTTC. Protein sequence: CASSTSSGLNNEQFF.

The rearrangement joins TRBV6-2 or TRBV6-3 to TRBJ1-5; D gene uncertain. Per the germline V gene, CDR1 is MNHEY and CDR2 is SVGEGT. V shed 2 bases and J shed 3 bases, with 11 bases lying between them. The length of the CDR3 is 15 residues. CDR3: CASSYPLLVNQPQHF. The CDR3 DNA is TGTGCCAGCAGTTACCCCCTCCTAGTCAATCAGCCCCAGCATTTT.

About this clone: In the same sample, other DNA sequences code for this CDR3. The rearrangement links TRBV19 to TRBJ2-1, with D possibly being TRBD1 (5 bases). V lost 1 base, J lost 5 bases, and 6 bases lay in between. From germline, CDR1 is LNHDA and CDR2 SQIVND (reference sequence). The CDR3 covers 13 residues. This CDR3 is CASSIARDNEQFF. The CDR3 DNA reads TGTGCCAGTAGTATAGCCAGGGACAATGAGCAGTTCTTC. Complete variable domain (other parts from reference TRBV19 and TRBJ2-1): DGGITQSPKYLFRKEGQNVTLSCEQNLNHDAMYWYRQDPGQGLRLIYYSQIVNDFQKGDIAEGYSVSREKKESFPLTVTSAQKNPTAFYLCASSIARDNEQFFGPGTRLTVL.

V is TRBV5-1 and J is TRBJ1-2; unclear D gene. Germline lookup yields CDR1 SGHRS and CDR2 YFSETQ. This CDR3 comprises 13 residues. The V end lost 3 bases, the J end lost 4 bases, and 10 bases lay between the germline ends. CDR3 coding DNA: TGCGCCAGCAGCTCCGGGATTTCCTATGGCTACACCTTC. It codes for CASSSGISYGYTF.

This chain connects TRBV29-1 to TRBJ1-2; 7 bases are shared with TRBD1. V shed 6 bases and J 4 bases; nucleotides not matched to a gene: 11. CDR3 length: 14 amino acids. Germline CDR1 is SQVTM and CDR2 is ANQGSEA. This chain's CDR3 is CSVGSTGERYGYTF. The CDR3 DNA sequence: TGCAGCGTAGGATCTACAGGGGAACGCTATGGCTACACCTTC.

The chain combines TRBV24-1 with TRBJ2-2, with TRBD1 matching over 7 bases. The CDR3 spans 17 residues. Looked up from germline, CDR1 is KGHDR and CDR2 is SFDVKD. Unmatched junction bases numbered 13, after V lost 10 bases and J lost 0 bases. This CDR3 is CATNSGTANSNTGELFF. CDR3 nucleotides: TGTGCCACGAATTCCGGGACAGCGAATTCGAACACCGGGGAGCTGTTTTTT.

The table lists this clone with a count of one. The CDR3 DNA is TGTGCCAGTAGCCCCACAGGGGGTGATGAAGCTTTCTTT. This codes for CASSPTGGDEAFF. The rearrangement links TRBV19 to TRBJ1-1; 8 bases align to TRBD1. Germline CDR1 LNHDA, CDR2 SQIVND (reference sequence). V shed 6 bases, J shed 7 bases, and the junction held 7 bases outside the gene matches. The CDR3 length is 13 residues. Looking up the rest from reference TRBV19 and TRBJ1-1 gives the full variable domain: DGGITQSPKYLFRKEGQNVTLSCEQNLNHDAMYWYRQDPGQGLRLIYYSQIVNDFQKGDIAEGYSVSREKKESFPLTVTSAQKNPTAFYLCASSPTGGDEAFFGQGTRLTVV.

The chain carries TRBV18 and TRBJ2-3; D not certain. V gave up 7 bases and J gave up 5 bases, with 16 bases separating them. Germline V gene data show CDR1 as KGHSH and CDR2 as LQKENI. The CDR3 covers 14 residues. The CDR3 reads CASFPGLRGDTQYF. CDR3 bases: TGTGCCAGCTTCCCGGGTCTTCGAGGAGATACGCAGTATTTT.

The V gene is TRBV3-1 (or the pseudogene TRBV3-2), the J gene TRBJ1-5; 8 positions match TRBD1. V was clipped by 2 bases and J by 6 bases; unmatched bases: 3. CDR3 size: 14 residues. CDR1 and CDR2 from the germline V gene are LGHDT and YNNKEL (reference sequence). The CDR3 region has the DNA TGTGCCAGCAGCCAACAGGGGGCCGGTCAGCCCCAGCATTTT. This gives the protein CASSQQGAGQPQHF.

The CDR3 protein is CASSSGPSQGNTIYF. The CDR3 DNA reads TGTGCCAGCAGCTCTGGACCTAGCCAGGGAAACACCATATATTTT. The chain recombines TRBV7-2 with TRBJ1-3; the D is unclear. The V gene's germline CDR1 is SGHTA and CDR2 FQGNSA. The CDR3 length is 15 residues. Trimming stripped 4 bases from V and 4 bases from J, with 14 bases between. Based on the CDR3 plus reference TRBV7-2 and TRBJ1-3, the full variable domain is GAGVSQSPSNKVTEKGKDVELRCDPISGHTALYWYRQSLGQGLEFLIYFQGNSAPDKSGLPSDRFSAERTGGSVSTLTIQRTQQEDSAVYLCASSSGPSQGNTIYFGEGSWLTVV.

CDR3 in DNA: TGTGCCAGCAGTTTAAGGGGGAGCGAGCAGTTCTTC. This sequence encodes CASSLRGSEQFF. This chain connects TRBV12-3 or TRBV12-4 to TRBJ2-1; the D gene is possibly TRBD1 (6 bases). The V and J ends lost 2 bases and 10 bases respectively, with 9 bases between them. The CDR3 sequence is 12 residues long.

This chain uses TRBV7-2 with TRBJ2-5; 8 bases map to TRBD2. The CDR3 covers 16 residues. Germline assignment: CDR1 SGHTA and CDR2 FQGNSA. The V gene end was trimmed by 7 bases and the J gene end by 3 bases; junction bases not matched to a gene: 13. The CDR3 reads CASTRIPLRGEETQYF. CDR3 in DNA: TGTGCCAGCACCCGAATCCCCCTGCGGGGGGAAGAGACCCAGTACTTC.

The chain links TRBV7-9 to TRBJ2-4; 10 bases align to TRBD1. Looked up from germline, CDR1 is SEHNR and CDR2 is FQNEAQ (reference sequence). Losses at the gene ends were 2 bases for V and 8 bases for J; bases not matched to a gene: 6. The CDR3 contains 15 residues. The CDR3 coding sequence is TGTGCCAGCAGCTTAAGACAGGGGGCGCGGGACATTCAGTACTTC. Amino acids: CASSLRQGARDIQYF.

The J gene is TRBJ1-4, the V gene TRBV18; maybe TRBD1 (6 bases). The CDR3 contains 14 residues. Trimming removed 3 bases from V and 6 bases from J, with 11 bases in between. Germline CDR1 reads KGHSH; CDR2 reads LQKENI. The CDR3 loop reads CASSPYREHEKLFF. CDR3 coding DNA: TGTGCCAGCTCACCGTACAGGGAACATGAAAAACTGTTTTTT.

The chain carries TRBV5-1 and TRBJ2-5; D perhaps matches TRBD1 (6 bases). The CDR3 runs 16 residues. Trimming left V 4 bases short and J 0 bases short, with 16 bases between. Germline CDR1 and CDR2: SGHRS and YFSETQ. CDR3 DNA: TGCGCCAGCAGCCTGTGGACAGAATGGTACCAAGAGACCCAGTACTTC. Its translation: CASSLWTEWYQETQYF.

The CDR3 DNA sequence: TGCGCCAGCAGCTGGATGGGGGGGAACACTGAAGCTTTCTTT. Its protein product is CASSWMGGNTEAFF. The rearrangement joins TRBV5-1 to TRBJ1-1, with D tentatively TRBD1 (5 bases). Looked up from germline, CDR1 is SGHRS and CDR2 is YFSETQ. V was pared by 3 bases and J by 1 base, with 10 bases between. The CDR3 is made up of 14 amino acids.

The chain is built from TRBV5-6 and TRBJ2-3, with TRBD2 identical over 9 bases. The CDR3 has 14 amino acids. Germline-derived CDR1 and CDR2 are SGHDT and YYEEEE. Losses at the gene ends were 5 bases for V and 2 bases for J; bases not matched to a gene: 3. The CDR3 protein is CASSSSGNTDTQYF. CDR3 sequence (DNA): TGTGCCAGCAGTTCTAGCGGGAACACAGATACGCAGTATTTT.

The CDR3, as DNA: TGTGCTAGTGGTTTGGACGGGGGTATAGAGACCCAGTACTTC. This codes for CASGLDGGIETQYF. The J gene is TRBJ2-5, the V gene TRBV12-5, with D maybe TRBD2 (6 bases). The CDR3 has 14 residues. Between the trimmed V and J ends, which lost 1 base and 4 bases, there was a span of 10 bases. Per germline, CDR1 LGHNT and CDR2 FRNRAP.

The rearrangement links TRBV13 to TRBJ2-3, with D unresolved. V lost 1 base and J lost 6, with 8 bases in between. The CDR3 consists of 13 residues. Germline-derived CDR1 and CDR2 are PRHDT and FYEKMQ (reference sequence). CDR3 sequence (DNA): TGTGCCAGCAGCTTAGACGTCCGGGATACGCAGTATTTT. Its protein product is CASSLDVRDTQYF. The complete variable domain, with remaining parts taken from reference TRBV13 and TRBJ2-3, reads AAGVIQSPRHLIKEKRETATLKCYPIPRHDTVYWYQQGPGQDPQFLISFYEKMQSDKGSIPDRFSAQQFSDYHSELNMSSLELGDSALYFCASSLDVRDTQYFGPGTRLTVL.

The chain has TRBV6-4 and TRBJ1-1; a possible D gene is TRBD1 (6 bases). This CDR3 is 15 amino acids long. Between the trimmed V and J ends, which lost 6 bases and 0 bases, there was a span of 14 bases. Germline CDR1 MRHNA, CDR2 SNTAGT. DNA for the CDR3: TGTGCCAGCAGCCCTGGGGCAGGGGTGAACACTGAAGCTTTCTTT. This encodes CASSPGAGVNTEAFF.

The chain joins TRBV5-1 to TRBJ1-3; 7 positions agree with TRBD1. This CDR3 comprises 16 residues. Looked up from germline, CDR1 is SGHRS and CDR2 is YFSETQ. J lost 4 bases, V lost 4 bases, and 11 bases had no gene match. The CDR3 region is CASSRETGIEGNTIYF. The CDR3 coding sequence is TGCGCCAGCAGCCGTGAGACAGGGATTGAAGGAAACACCATATATTTT. Looking up the rest from reference TRBV5-1 and TRBJ1-3 gives the full variable domain: KAGVTQTPRYLIKTRGQQVTLSCSPISGHRSVSWYQQTPGQGLQFLFEYFSETQRNKGNFPGRFSGRQFSNSRSEMNVSTLELGDSALYLCASSRETGIEGNTIYFGEGSWLTVV.

The chain employs TRBV14 and TRBJ1-2; a possible D gene is TRBD1 (6 bases). Trimming shortened V by 10 bases and J by 3 bases, and 24 bases separated the two germline ends. The germline V gene has CDR1 SGHDN and CDR2 FVKESK. The CDR3 is 16 residues long. The CDR3 loop is CATAPPRGAPDYGYTF. The CDR3 nucleotides read TGTGCCACCGCTCCCCCCCGGGGGGCCCCGGACTATGGCTACACCTTC.

This chain connects TRBV9 to TRBJ1-3, with TRBD1 as a possible D gene (6 bases). The CDR3 runs 16 residues. Trimming removed 3 bases at V and 0 bases at J, with 13 bases between. Germline V gene lookup returns CDR1 SGDLS and CDR2 YYNGEE. In DNA form, the CDR3 reads TGTGCCAGCAGCGCCGACAGGCGCTACTCTGGAAACACCATATATTTT. It encodes CASSADRRYSGNTIYF.

V and J are TRBV5-1 and TRBJ1-6, with a possible D match to TRBD1 (5 bases). The V end lost 5 bases, the J end lost 9 bases, and 9 bases lay between the germline ends. The CDR3 consists of 12 residues. CDR1 is SGHRS, CDR2 YFSETQ, per germline. The CDR3 loop reads CASRDTISPLHF. The CDR3 coding sequence is TGCGCCAGCAGGGACACCATTTCACCCCTCCACTTT.

The CDR3 nucleotides are TGTGCCAGCACCCCGTGGAGGCAGGGGGGCGCTTTCTTT. Translation gives CASTPWRQGGAFF. The chain links TRBV6-5 to TRBJ1-1; 7 nucleotides line up with TRBD1. CDR3 length: 13 residues. Germline trimming cut 7 bases from V and 11 bases from J; bases unmatched to any gene: 13. The V gene's germline CDR1 is MNHEY and CDR2 SVGAGI.